This T cell receptor beta chain emerged from a study of monozygotic twins with inflammatory bowel disease. TCRdb re-called the 5' RACE reads; one entry per CDR3 protein, DNA not given. This sample's clone table lists around 380,000 distinct CDR3 sequences. Regarding this clonotype: Antigen: not known.

Study-wide points: Healthy co-twins had higher TCRbeta inverse Simpson diversity than their IBD twins. Sharing of clonotypes with others was lower in IBD patients than in healthy twins, and this was especially so with disease activity.

Germline V lookup: CDR1 MDHEN, CDR2 SYDVKM. CDR3 size: 14 residues. Collection of a 2.5 ml blood sample took place per donor. Whole-blood RNA isolation (total RNA) proceeded without T cell sorting. Sequencing was carried out using blood. The chain recombines TRBV28 with TRBJ2-7; absent DNA, TCRdb's TRBD1 call cannot be checked. This clonotype was obtained from a human donor with ulcerative colitis or Crohn's disease, or a healthy co-twin of an affected twin (not recorded which). CDR3 sequence: CASSLSWTGGEQYF. Supplemented by reference TRBV28 and TRBJ2-7, the full variable domain reads DVKVTQSSRYLVKRTGEKVFLECVQDMDHENMFWYRQDPGLGLRLIYFSYDVKMKEKGDIPEGYSVSREKKERFSLILESASTNQTSMYLCASSLSWTGGEQYFGPGTRLTVT.